One sample yielded the 14 T cell receptor beta chains listed below, sequenced in a study of cytomegalovirus exposure and HLA in healthy donors. PCR primers comprised 60 Vbeta and 13 Jbeta primers. TCRdb's copy holds only in-frame clones and misses some; the assay was immunoSEQ multiplex PCR. The data contain under 200,000 clones, more than 65% of them singletons. Sequences were obtained from PBMCs. These receptors came from a woman aged 25 to 39 in good health and CMV-seronegative.

The rearrangement joins TRBV5-1 to TRBJ2-7; D remains unclear. Germline-derived CDR1 and CDR2 are SGHRS and YFSETQ. V gave up 0 bases and J gave up 2 bases, with 9 bases separating them. There are 14 residues in the CDR3. The CDR3 sequence: CASSLDSVTYEQYF. The CDR3 DNA reads TGCGCCAGCAGCTTGGATTCAGTGACCTACGAGCAGTACTTC.

The chain couples TRBV30 to TRBJ2-7, with TRBD2 as a possible D gene (6 bases). The V gene lost 5 bases and the J gene lost 6 bases, with 14 bases spanning the gap. The germline gives CDR1 GTSNPN, CDR2 SVGIG (reference sequence). This CDR3 is built from 12 residues. The CDR3 DNA reads TGTGCCTGGCGACGGGAGCTTGTCGAGCAGTACTTC. It codes for CAWRRELVEQYF. Based on the CDR3 plus reference TRBV30 and TRBJ2-7, the full variable domain is SQTIHQWPATLVQPVGSPLSLECTVEGTSNPNLYWYRQAAGRGLQLLFYSVGIGQISSEVPQNLSASRPQDRQFILSSKKLLLSDSGFYLCAWRRELVEQYFGPGTRLTVT.

CDR3 coding DNA: TGTGCCAGCAGCTGGGGACAGGGGGCTTACAATGAGCAGTTCTTC. Translation gives CASSWGQGAYNEQFF. The chain carries TRBV7-9 and TRBJ2-1; TRBD1 aligns across 12 bases. This CDR3 has 15 amino acids. V gave up 4 bases and J gave up 4 bases; unmatched junction bases: 2. Looked up from germline, CDR1 is SEHNR and CDR2 is FQNEAQ (reference sequence).

The chain employs TRBV4-2 and TRBJ2-1; 8 bases are shared with TRBD2. Unmatched junction bases numbered 12, after V lost 0 bases and J lost 5 bases. Germline V gene data show CDR1 as LGHNA and CDR2 as YNFKEQ. The CDR3 runs to 18 residues. The CDR3 loop is CASSQDPNSGAPNNEQFF. CDR3 DNA sequence: TGTGCCAGCAGCCAAGATCCCAATAGCGGGGCACCCAACAATGAGCAGTTCTTC.

The V and J genes are TRBV7-9 and TRBJ1-2; the D gene is possibly TRBD1 (5 bases). The CDR3 has 17 residues. V dropped 5 bases and J dropped 6 bases, with 25 bases sitting between them. CDR1 is SEHNR, CDR2 FQNEAQ, per germline (reference sequence). Written as DNA, the CDR3 is TGTGCCAGCAGCGCAACCCAAGGGGCCCCGAGGAGCAATGGCTACACCTTC. This encodes CASSATQGAPRSNGYTF. Full variable domain (remainder filled in from reference TRBV7-9 and TRBJ1-2): DTGVSQNPRHKITKRGQNVTFRCDPISEHNRLYWYRQTLGQGPEFLTYFQNEAQLEKSRLLSDRFSAERPKGSFSTLEIQRTEQGDSAMYLCASSATQGAPRSNGYTFGSGTRLTVV.

The chain carries TRBV9 and TRBJ1-5; 7 nucleotides align to TRBD1. Germline CDR1 and CDR2: SGDLS and YYNGEE. The CDR3 extends over 13 amino acids. J gave up 7 bases and V 3 bases, and 4 bases lay outside the gene matches. CDR3 region: CASSAGGLQPQHF. The CDR3 bases are TGTGCCAGCAGCGCAGGGGGTTTGCAGCCCCAGCATTTT.

The V call is TRBV7-9, the J call TRBJ2-3; D uncertain. Trimming took 5 bases from V and 4 from J, leaving 10 bases between them. Germline CDR1 and CDR2: SEHNR and FQNEAQ (reference sequence). This CDR3 contains 13 residues. CDR3 amino acids: CASSPRNSDTQYF. The CDR3 DNA reads TGTGCCAGCAGCCCCCGTAACTCAGATACGCAGTATTTT.

V gene TRBV18 combines with J gene TRBJ1-2, with D tentatively TRBD1 (5 bases). Trimming removed 3 bases from V and 2 bases from J, with 7 bases in between. Germline V CDR1 and CDR2: KGHSH, LQKENI. CDR3 length: 13 residues. The CDR3: CASSPTENYGYTF. The CDR3 DNA reads as TGTGCCAGCTCACCGACAGAGAACTATGGCTACACCTTC.

The rearrangement links TRBV7-3 to TRBJ1-2; D call uncertain. From germline, CDR1 is SGHTA and CDR2 FQGTGA. V was trimmed by 5 bases and J by 4 bases, leaving 14 bases between them. The CDR3 has 14 amino acids. The CDR3 DNA sequence: TGTGCCAGCAGCCCAGGACGGGAAGTCTATGGCTACACCTTC. It codes for CASSPGREVYGYTF.

As regards this clone: This same CDR3 is encoded by further DNA sequences in the sample. The chain is built from TRBV4-3 and TRBJ2-1, with 7 bases lining up with TRBD1. The CDR3 covers 13 residues. Trimming cost V 3 bases and J 6 bases; bases outside gene matches: 2. From germline, CDR1 is LGHNA and CDR2 YSLEER. In nucleotides, the CDR3 is TGCGCCAGCAGCCAGTACAGGGGCAATGAGCAGTTCTTC. It specifies CASSQYRGNEQFF.

This clone appeared a few times. The rearrangement uses TRBV2 and TRBJ1-1, with D possibly TRBD1 on 6 matching bases. Trimming took 6 bases from V and 12 from J, leaving 17 bases between them. This CDR3 region has 12 residues. Germline CDR1 reads SNHLY; CDR2 reads FYNNEI. CDR3 nucleotides: TGTGCCAGCAGGGACAGTTCTTTTCCTCCTTTCTTT. Its protein product is CASRDSSFPPFF. The complete variable domain, with remaining parts taken from reference TRBV2 and TRBJ1-1, reads EPEVTQTPSHQVTQMGQEVILRCVPISNHLYFYWYRQILGQKVEFLVSFYNNEISEKSEIFDDQFSVERPDGSNFTLKIRSTKLEDSAMYFCASRDSSFPPFFGQGTRLTVV.

V usage is TRBV7-3 and J usage is TRBJ2-5, with 10 bases aligning to TRBD1. The CDR3 is 15 residues long. CDR1 SGHTA and CDR2 FQGTGA come from the germline V gene. The V segment lost 4 bases and the J segment 3 bases; nucleotides outside the gene matches: 5. CDR3 coding DNA: TGTGCCAGCAGCTCTTCCGGGACAGGGGAAGAGACCCAGTACTTC. Translated: CASSSSGTGEETQYF.

V and J are TRBV2 and TRBJ2-3; 8 nucleotides agree with TRBD2. Trimming took 5 bases from V and 11 from J; bases not matched to a gene: 15. The CDR3 sequence is 15 residues long. Per the germline V gene, CDR1 is SNHLY and CDR2 is FYNNEI. Written as DNA, the CDR3 is TGTGCCAGCAGTTACCTGGGACTAGACTTGGGCGGGCAGTATTTT. This codes for CASSYLGLDLGGQYF.

The rearrangement joins TRBV6-5 to TRBJ1-1; the match to TRBD1 covers 8 bases. In germline, CDR1 is MNHEY, CDR2 SVGAGI. The CDR3 has 16 amino acids. J gave up 5 bases and V 4 bases, and 12 bases lay outside the gene matches. CDR3 loop: CASSSVRGLLGTEAFF. The DNA of the CDR3 is TGTGCCAGCAGTTCTGTCAGGGGGCTCCTGGGGACTGAAGCTTTCTTT.